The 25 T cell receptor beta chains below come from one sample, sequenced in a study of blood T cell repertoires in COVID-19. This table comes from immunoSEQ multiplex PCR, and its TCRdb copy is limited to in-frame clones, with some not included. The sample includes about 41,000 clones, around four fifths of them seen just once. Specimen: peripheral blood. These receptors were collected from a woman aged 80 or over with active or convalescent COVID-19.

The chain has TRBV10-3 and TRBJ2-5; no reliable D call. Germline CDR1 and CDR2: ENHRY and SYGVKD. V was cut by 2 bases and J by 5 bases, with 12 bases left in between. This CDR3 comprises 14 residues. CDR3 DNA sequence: TGTGCCATCAGTGAGCCTAAACTCAGGGAGACCCAGTACTTC. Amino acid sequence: CAISEPKLRETQYF.

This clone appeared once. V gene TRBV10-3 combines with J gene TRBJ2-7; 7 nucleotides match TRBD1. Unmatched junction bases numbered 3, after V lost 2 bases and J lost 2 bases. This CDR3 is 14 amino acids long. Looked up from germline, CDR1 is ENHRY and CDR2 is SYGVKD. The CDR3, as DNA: TGTGCCATCAGTGAGATTGGGACAGCCTACGAGCAGTACTTC. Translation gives CAISEIGTAYEQYF.

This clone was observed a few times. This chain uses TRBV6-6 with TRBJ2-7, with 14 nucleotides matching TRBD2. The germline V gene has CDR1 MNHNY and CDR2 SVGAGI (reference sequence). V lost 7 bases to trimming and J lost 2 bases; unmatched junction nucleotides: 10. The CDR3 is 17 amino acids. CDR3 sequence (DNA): TGTGCCAGCACTCGAATTGGGGGACTAGCGGGGGCCTACGAGCAGTACTTC. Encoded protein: CASTRIGGLAGAYEQYF.

CDR3 coding DNA: TGCGCCAGCAGCCGCGGACTAGCGTGGAGCTCCTACAATGAGCAGTTCTTC. It is translated as CASSRGLAWSSYNEQFF. The rearrangement links TRBV4-1 to TRBJ2-1; 9 positions match TRBD2. V trimming: 4 bases; J trimming: 0 bases; junction bases outside the gene matches: 7. Looked up from germline, CDR1 is MGHRA and CDR2 is YSYEKL. This CDR3 spans 17 amino acids.

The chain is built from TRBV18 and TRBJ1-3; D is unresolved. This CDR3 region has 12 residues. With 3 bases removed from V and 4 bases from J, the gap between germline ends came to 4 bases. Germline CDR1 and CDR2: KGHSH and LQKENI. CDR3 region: CASSPAGNTIYF. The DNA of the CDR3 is TGTGCCAGCTCACCCGCGGGAAACACCATATATTTT.

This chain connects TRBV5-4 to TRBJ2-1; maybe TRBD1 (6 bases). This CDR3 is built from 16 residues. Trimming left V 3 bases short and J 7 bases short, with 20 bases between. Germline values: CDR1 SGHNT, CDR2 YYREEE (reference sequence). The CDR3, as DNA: TGTGCCAGCAGCTCGGGCATCGGCAACAGGGATAATGAGCAGTTCTTC. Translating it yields CASSSGIGNRDNEQFF.

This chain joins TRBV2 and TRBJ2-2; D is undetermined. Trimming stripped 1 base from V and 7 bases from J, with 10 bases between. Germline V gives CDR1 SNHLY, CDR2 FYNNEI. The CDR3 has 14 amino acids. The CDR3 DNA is TGTGCCAGCAGTGAAGATGCGATTCACGGGGAGCTGTTTTTT. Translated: CASSEDAIHGELFF.

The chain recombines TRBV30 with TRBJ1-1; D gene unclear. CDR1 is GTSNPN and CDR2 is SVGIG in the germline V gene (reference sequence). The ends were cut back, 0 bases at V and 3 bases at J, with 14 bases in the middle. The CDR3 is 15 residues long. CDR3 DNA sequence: TGTGCCTGGAGTGTCAGGCGCCCCGGGGACACTGAAGCTTTCTTT. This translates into CAWSVRRPGDTEAFF.

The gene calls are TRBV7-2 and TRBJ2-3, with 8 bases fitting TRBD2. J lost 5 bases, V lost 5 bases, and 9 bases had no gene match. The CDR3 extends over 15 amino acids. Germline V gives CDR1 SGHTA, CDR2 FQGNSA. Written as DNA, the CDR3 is TGTGCCAGCAGCCCCAGCGGGGGTGGCGGAGATACGCAGTATTTT. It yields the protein CASSPSGGGGDTQYF.

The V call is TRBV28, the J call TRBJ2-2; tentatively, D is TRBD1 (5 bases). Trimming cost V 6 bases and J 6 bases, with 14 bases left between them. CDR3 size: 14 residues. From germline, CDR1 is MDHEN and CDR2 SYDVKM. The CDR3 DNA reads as TGTGCCAGCAGAGTGGGGCAGGCGGCCGGGGAGCTGTTTTTT. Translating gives CASRVGQAAGELFF.

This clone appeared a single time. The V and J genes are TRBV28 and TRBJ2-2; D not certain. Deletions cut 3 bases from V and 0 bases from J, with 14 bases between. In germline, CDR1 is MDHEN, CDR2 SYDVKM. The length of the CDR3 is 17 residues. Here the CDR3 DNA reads TGTGCCAGCAGTTTTGGCCTGGCAACCGCGAACACCGGGGAGCTGTTTTTT. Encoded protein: CASSFGLATANTGELFF.

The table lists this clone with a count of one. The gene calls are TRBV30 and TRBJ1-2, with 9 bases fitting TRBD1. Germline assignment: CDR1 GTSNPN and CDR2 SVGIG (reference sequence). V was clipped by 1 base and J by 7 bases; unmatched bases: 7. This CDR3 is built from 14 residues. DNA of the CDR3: TGTGCCTGGAGTGGGACAGGGGCACTAACTGGCTACACCTTC. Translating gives CAWSGTGALTGYTF.

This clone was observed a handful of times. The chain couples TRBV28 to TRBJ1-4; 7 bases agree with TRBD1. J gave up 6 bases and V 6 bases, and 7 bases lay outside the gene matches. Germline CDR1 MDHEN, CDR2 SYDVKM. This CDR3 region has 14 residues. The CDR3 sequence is CASSKTGLYEKLFF. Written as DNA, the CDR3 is TGTGCCAGCAGCAAGACAGGGCTTTATGAAAAACTGTTTTTT. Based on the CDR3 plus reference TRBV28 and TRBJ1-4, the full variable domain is DVKVTQSSRYLVKRTGEKVFLECVQDMDHENMFWYRQDPGLGLRLIYFSYDVKMKEKGDIPEGYSVSREKKERFSLILESASTNQTSMYLCASSKTGLYEKLFFGSGTQLSVL.

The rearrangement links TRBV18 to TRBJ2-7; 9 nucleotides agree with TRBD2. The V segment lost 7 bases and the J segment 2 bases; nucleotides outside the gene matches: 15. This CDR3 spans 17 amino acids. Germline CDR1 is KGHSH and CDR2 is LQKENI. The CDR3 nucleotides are TGTGCCAGCTTAGGGCAGAACGGACTAGCGCACGCCTACGAGCAGTACTTC. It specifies CASLGQNGLAHAYEQYF.

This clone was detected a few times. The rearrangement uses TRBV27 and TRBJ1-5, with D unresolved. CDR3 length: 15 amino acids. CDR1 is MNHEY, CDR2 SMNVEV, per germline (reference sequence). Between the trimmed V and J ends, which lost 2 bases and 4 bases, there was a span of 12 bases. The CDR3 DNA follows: TGTGCCAGCAGTTTAGAGGGTCGGGAGAATCAGCCCCAGCATTTT. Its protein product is CASSLEGRENQPQHF.

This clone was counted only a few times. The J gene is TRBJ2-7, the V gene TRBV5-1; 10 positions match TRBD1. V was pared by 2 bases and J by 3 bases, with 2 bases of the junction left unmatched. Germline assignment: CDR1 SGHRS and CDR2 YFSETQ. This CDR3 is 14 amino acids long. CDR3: CASSLGTGVYEQYF. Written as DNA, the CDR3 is TGCGCCAGCAGCTTAGGGACAGGGGTCTACGAGCAGTACTTC.

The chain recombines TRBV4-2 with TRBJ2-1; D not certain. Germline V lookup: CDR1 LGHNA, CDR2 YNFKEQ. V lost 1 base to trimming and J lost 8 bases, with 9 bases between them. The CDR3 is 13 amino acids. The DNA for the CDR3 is TGTGCCAGCAGCCAAGTAGAAGTGCATGAGCAGTTCTTC. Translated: CASSQVEVHEQFF.

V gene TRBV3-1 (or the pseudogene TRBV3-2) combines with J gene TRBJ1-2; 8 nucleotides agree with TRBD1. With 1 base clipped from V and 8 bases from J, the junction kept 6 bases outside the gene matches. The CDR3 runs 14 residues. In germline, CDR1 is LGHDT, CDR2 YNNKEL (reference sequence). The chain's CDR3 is CASSQVQGAGGYTF. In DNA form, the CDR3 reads TGTGCCAGCAGCCAAGTTCAGGGGGCAGGAGGCTACACCTTC.

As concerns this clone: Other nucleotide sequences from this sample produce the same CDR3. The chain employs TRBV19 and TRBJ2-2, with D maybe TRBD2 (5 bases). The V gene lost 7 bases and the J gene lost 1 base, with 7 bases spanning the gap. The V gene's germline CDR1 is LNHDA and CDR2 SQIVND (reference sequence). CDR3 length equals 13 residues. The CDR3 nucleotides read TGTGCCAGTACGGGGTTGAACACCGGGGAGCTGTTTTTT. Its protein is CASTGLNTGELFF. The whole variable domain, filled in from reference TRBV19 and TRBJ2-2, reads DGGITQSPKYLFRKEGQNVTLSCEQNLNHDAMYWYRQDPGQGLRLIYYSQIVNDFQKGDIAEGYSVSREKKESFPLTVTSAQKNPTAFYLCASTGLNTGELFFGEGSRLTVL.

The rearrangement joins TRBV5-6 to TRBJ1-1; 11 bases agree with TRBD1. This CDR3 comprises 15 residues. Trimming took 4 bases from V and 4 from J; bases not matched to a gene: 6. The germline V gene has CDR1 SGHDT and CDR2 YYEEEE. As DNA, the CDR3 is TGTGCCAGCAGCGGGTGGGACAGGGGGACCACTGAAGCTTTCTTT. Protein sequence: CASSGWDRGTTEAFF.

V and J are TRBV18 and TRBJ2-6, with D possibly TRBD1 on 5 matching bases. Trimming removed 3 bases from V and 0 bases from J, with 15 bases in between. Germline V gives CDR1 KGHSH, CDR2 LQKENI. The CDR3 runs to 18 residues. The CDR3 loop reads CASSPVRGRVSGANVLTF. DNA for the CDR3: TGTGCCAGCTCACCTGTGCGAGGCAGGGTCTCTGGGGCCAACGTCCTGACTTTC.

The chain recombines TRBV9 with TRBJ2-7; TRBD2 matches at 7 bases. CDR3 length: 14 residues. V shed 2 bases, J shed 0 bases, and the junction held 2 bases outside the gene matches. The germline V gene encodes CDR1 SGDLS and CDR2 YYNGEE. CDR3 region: CASSVRTSSYEQYF. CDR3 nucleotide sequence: TGTGCCAGCAGCGTCCGGACTAGCTCCTACGAGCAGTACTTC.

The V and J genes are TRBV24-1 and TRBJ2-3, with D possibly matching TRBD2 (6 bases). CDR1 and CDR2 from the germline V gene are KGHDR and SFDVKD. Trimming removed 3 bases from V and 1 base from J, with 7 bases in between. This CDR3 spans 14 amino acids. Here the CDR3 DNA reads TGTGCCACCAGTGATATAGCGGGCACAGATACGCAGTATTTT. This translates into CATSDIAGTDTQYF.

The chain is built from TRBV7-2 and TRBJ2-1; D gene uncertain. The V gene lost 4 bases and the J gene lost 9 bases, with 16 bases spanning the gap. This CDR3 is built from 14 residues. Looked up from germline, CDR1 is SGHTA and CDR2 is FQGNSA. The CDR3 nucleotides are TGTGCCAGCAGCTCGCCACCCCTGGGCATTGAGCAGTTCTTC. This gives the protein CASSSPPLGIEQFF.

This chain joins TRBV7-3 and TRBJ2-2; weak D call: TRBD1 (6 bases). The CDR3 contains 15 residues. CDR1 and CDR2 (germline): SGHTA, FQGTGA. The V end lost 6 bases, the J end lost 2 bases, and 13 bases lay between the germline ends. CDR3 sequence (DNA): TGTGCCAGCAGTTTCGGACAGACAAACACCGGGGAGCTGTTTTTT. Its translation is CASSFGQTNTGELFF.